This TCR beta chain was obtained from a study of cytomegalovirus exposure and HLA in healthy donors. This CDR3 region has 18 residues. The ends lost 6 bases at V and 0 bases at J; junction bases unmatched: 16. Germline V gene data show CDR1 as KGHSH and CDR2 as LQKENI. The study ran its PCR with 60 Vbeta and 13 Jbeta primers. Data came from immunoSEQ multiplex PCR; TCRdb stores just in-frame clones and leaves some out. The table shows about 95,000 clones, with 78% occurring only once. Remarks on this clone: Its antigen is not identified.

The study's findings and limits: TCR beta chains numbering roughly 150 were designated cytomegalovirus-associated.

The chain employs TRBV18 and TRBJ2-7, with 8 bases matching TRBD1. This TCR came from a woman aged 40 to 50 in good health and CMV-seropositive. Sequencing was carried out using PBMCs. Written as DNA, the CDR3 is TGTGCCAGCTCTCGGGGGCTGCAAAACAGGGGGTACTCCTACGAGCAGTACTTC. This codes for CASSRGLQNRGYSYEQYF.